A single T cell receptor beta chain is shown here with its context. Its antigen is unknown. Per germline, CDR1 SNHLY and CDR2 FYNNEI. This CDR3 is 11 amino acids long. The record originates from a study of CXCR3-negative and CXCR3-positive naive CD8 T cells. UMI labels and 5' RACE were used to prepare the TRB cDNA libraries. TCRdb reprocessed the 5' RACE reads and stores each CDR3 protein as one record, lacking DNA. In all, the sample yields 84,000 or so distinct CDR3 sequences. Points from the study as a whole: TRB CDR3s were more hydrophobic in CXCR3-positive than in CXCR3-negative naive cells.

The sequencing input was naive CXCR3+ CD8+ T cells from blood. The subset here: CD45RO-CCR7+CD27+CD95- naive CD8+ T cells expressing CXCR3 (TNR3+). The TCR originated in a human donor in good health. Some clones in this sample may be carry-over from other donors' samples. The chain couples TRBV2 to TRBJ2-2. The CDR3 is CASRVTGELFF.